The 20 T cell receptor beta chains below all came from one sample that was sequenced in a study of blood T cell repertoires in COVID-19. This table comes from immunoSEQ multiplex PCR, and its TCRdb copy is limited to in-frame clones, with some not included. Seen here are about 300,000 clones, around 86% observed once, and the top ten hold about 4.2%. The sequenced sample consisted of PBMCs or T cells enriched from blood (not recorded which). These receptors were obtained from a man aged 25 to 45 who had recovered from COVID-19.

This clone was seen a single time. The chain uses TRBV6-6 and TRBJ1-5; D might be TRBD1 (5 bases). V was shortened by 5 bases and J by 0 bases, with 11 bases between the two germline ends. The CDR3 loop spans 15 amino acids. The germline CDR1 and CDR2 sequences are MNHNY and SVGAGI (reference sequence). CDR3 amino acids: CASSDPGISNQPQHF. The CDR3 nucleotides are TGTGCCAGCAGTGATCCAGGGATTAGCAATCAGCCCCAGCATTTT.

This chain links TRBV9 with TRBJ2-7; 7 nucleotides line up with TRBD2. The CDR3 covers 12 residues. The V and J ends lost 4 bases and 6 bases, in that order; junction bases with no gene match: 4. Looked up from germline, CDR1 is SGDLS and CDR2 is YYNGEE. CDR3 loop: CASSPTSREQYF. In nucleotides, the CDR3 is TGTGCCAGCAGCCCGACTAGCCGCGAGCAGTACTTC.

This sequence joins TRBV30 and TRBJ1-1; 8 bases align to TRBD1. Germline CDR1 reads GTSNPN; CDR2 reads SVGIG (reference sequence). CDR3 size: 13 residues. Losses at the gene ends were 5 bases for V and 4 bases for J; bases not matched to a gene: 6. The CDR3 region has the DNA TGTGCCTGGGGGACAGGCCCCAGCACTGAAGCTTTCTTT. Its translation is CAWGTGPSTEAFF. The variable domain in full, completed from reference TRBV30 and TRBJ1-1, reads SQTIHQWPATLVQPVGSPLSLECTVEGTSNPNLYWYRQAAGRGLQLLFYSVGIGQISSEVPQNLSASRPQDRQFILSSKKLLLSDSGFYLCAWGTGPSTEAFFGQGTRLTVV.

The CDR3 region is CASSSTPLAGVLYEQYF. The CDR3 DNA reads TGTGCCAGCAGCTCGACTCCTTTAGCGGGGGTGCTCTACGAGCAGTACTTC. J is TRBJ2-7 and V is TRBV5-6, with 9 bases that match TRBD2. The ends lost 3 bases at V and 3 bases at J; junction bases unmatched: 13. CDR1 SGHDT and CDR2 YYEEEE come from the germline V gene. The CDR3 is made up of 17 amino acids.

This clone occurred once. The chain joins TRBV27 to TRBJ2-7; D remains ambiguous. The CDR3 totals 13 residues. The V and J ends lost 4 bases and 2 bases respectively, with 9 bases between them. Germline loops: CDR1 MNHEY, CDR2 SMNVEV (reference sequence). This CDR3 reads CASSWQKTYEQYF. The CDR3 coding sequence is TGTGCCAGCAGTTGGCAGAAAACCTACGAGCAGTACTTC.

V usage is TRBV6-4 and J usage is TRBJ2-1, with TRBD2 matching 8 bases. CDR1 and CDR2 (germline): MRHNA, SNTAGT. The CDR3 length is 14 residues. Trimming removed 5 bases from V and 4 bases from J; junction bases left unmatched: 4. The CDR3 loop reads CASSYLAGYNEQFF. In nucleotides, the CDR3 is TGTGCCAGCAGTTACTTAGCGGGGTACAATGAGCAGTTCTTC.

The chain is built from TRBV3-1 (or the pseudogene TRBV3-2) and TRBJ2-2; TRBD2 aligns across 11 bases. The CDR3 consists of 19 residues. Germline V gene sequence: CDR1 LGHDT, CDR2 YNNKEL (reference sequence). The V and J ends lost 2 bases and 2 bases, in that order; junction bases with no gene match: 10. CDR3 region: CASSQRLAGGSINTGELFF. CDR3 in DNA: TGTGCCAGCAGCCAACGGCTAGCGGGAGGATCAATTAACACCGGGGAGCTGTTTTTT.

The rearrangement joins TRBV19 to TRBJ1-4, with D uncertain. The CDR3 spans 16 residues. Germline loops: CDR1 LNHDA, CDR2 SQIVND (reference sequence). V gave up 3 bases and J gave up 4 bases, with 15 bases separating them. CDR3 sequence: CASSIFATADNEKLFF. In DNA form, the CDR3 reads TGTGCCAGTAGTATCTTCGCAACAGCAGATAATGAAAAACTGTTTTTT.

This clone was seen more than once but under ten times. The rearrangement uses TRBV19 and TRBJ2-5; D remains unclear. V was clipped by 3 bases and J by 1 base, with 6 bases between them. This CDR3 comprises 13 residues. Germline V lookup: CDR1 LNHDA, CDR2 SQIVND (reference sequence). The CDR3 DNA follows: TGTGCCAGTAGTATCAGACTCCAAGAGACCCAGTACTTC. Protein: CASSIRLQETQYF.

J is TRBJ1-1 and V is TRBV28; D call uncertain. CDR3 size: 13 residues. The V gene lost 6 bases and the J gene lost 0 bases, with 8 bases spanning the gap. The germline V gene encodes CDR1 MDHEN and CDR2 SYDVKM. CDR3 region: CASRKSMNTEAFF. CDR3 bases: TGTGCCAGCAGAAAAAGCATGAACACTGAAGCTTTCTTT.

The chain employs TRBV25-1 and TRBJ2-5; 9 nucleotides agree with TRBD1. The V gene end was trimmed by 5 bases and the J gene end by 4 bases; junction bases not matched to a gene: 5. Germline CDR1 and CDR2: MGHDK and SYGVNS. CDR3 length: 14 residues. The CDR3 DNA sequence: TGTGCCAGCAGTACGGGACAGGGTGGAGAGACCCAGTACTTC. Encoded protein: CASSTGQGGETQYF. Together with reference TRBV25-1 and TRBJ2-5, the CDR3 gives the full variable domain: EADIYQTPRYLVIGTGKKITLECSQTMGHDKMYWYQQDPGMELHLIHYSYGVNSTEKGDLSSESTVSRIRTEHFPLTLESARPSHTSQYLCASSTGQGGETQYFGPGTRLLVL.

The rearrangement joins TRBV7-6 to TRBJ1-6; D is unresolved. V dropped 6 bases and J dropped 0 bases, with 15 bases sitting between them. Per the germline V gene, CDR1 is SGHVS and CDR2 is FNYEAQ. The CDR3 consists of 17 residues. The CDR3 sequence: CASSSTSGSSYNSPLHF. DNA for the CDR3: TGTGCCAGCAGTTCGACATCCGGAAGCTCCTATAATTCACCCCTCCACTTT.

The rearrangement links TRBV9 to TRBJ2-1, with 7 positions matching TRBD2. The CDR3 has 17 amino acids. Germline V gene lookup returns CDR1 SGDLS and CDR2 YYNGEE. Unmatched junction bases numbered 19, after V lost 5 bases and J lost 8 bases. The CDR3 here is CASSKSVGGSIYDEQFF. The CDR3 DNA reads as TGTGCCAGCAGTAAGTCGGTTGGCGGGAGTATTTACGATGAGCAGTTCTTC.

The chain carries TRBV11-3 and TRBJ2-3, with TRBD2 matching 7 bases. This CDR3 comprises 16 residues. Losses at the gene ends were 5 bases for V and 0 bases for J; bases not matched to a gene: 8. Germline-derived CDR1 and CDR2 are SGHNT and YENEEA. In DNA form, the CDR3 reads TGTGCCAGCAGCCCTGGGGCACTAGCGAGCACAGATACGCAGTATTTT. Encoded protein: CASSPGALASTDTQYF.

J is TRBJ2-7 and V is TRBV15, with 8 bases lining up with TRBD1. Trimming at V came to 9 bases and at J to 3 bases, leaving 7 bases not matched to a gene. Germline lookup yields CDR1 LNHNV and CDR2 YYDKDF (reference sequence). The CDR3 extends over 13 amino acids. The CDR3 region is CATGQGGGYEQYF. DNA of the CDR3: TGTGCCACTGGACAGGGTGGTGGCTACGAGCAGTACTTC.

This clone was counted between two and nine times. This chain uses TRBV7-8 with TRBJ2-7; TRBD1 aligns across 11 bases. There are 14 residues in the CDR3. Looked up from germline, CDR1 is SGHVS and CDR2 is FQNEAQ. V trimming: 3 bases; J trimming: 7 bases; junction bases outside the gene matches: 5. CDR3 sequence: CASSFGQGAREQYF. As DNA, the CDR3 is TGTGCCAGCAGCTTTGGACAGGGGGCTAGGGAGCAGTACTTC. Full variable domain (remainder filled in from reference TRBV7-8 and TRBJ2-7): GAGVSQSPRYKVAKRGQDVALRCDPISGHVSLFWYQQALGQGPEFLTYFQNEAQLDKSGLPSDRFFAERPEGSVSTLKIQRTQQEDSAVYLCASSFGQGAREQYFGPGTRLTVT.

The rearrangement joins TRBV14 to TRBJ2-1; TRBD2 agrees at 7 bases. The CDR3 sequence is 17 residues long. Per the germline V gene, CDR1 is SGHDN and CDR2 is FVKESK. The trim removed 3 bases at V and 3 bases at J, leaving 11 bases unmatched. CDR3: CASSHPQSGMIYNEQFF. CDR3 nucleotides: TGTGCCAGCAGCCACCCTCAAAGCGGGATGATCTACAATGAGCAGTTCTTC.

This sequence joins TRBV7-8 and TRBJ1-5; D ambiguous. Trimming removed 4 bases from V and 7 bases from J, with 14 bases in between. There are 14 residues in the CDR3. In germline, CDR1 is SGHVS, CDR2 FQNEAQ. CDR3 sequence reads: CASSSDGERQPQHF. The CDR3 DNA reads TGTGCCAGCAGCTCGGACGGGGAGCGGCAGCCCCAGCATTTT. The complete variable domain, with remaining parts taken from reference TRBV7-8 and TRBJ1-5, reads GAGVSQSPRYKVAKRGQDVALRCDPISGHVSLFWYQQALGQGPEFLTYFQNEAQLDKSGLPSDRFFAERPEGSVSTLKIQRTQQEDSAVYLCASSSDGERQPQHFGDGTRLSIL.

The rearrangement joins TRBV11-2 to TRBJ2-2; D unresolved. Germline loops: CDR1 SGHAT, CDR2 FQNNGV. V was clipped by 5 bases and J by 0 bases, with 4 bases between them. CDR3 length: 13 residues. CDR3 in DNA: TGTGCCAGCAGCCCATCGAACACCGGGGAGCTGTTTTTT. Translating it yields CASSPSNTGELFF.

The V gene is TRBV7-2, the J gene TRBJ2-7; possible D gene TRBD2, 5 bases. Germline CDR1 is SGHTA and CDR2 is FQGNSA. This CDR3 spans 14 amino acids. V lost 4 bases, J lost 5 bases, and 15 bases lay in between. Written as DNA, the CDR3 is TGTGCCAGCAGCTACGGGCTAGCTTCCGACGAGCAGTACTTC. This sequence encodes CASSYGLASDEQYF.